This TCR beta chain derives from a study of T cells in Graves' hyperthyroidism and ophthalmopathy. Study-level results: Most thyroid clonotypes that were expanded above 0.001 also turned up in blood. Using 13 V-J features, a model discriminated ophthalmopathy from stable hyperthyroidism.

The investigators amplified TCR beta CDR3 regions from RNA transcripts. When the TCR CDR3 underwent first-round RT-PCR, the HTBI primer set was used. TCRdb re-derived calls from the multiplex PCR reads in MiXCR, one entry per CDR3 protein. The sample carries over 650,000 distinct CDR3 sequences, about 16% recorded once. Germline CDR1 and CDR2: SNHLY and FYNNEI. The V and J ends lost 2 bases and 3 bases respectively, with 11 bases between them. CDR3 size: 14 residues. Recently diagnosed hyperthyroidism of less than 2 months' duration affected patients aged 18 to 65. Thyroid ultrasound and orbital computed tomography, with clinical symptoms and serum thyroxine and TRAb, informed diagnoses. This clonotype was seen many times. Its antigen is not identified.

The sequence was collected from a man between 18 and 29 years old with Graves' hyperthyroidism. Specimen: blood. The chain is built from TRBV2 and TRBJ2-7; D call uncertain. The CDR3 loop reads CASSEFGDGYEQYF. The CDR3 DNA reads TGTGCCAGCAGTGAATTTGGCGACGGCTACGAGCAGTACTTC.